This T cell receptor beta chain derives from a study of blood T cell repertoires in COVID-19. The overall study: COVID-19 samples, acute and convalescent, were from the United States, Italy and Spain.

V dropped 3 bases and J dropped 1 base, with 14 bases sitting between them. Germline CDR1 reads SGHNT; CDR2 reads YYREEE (reference sequence). The CDR3 totals 16 residues. Assignments of participants to cohorts depended upon their own reported clinical history. The protocol was immunoSEQ multiplex PCR, while the TCRdb copy is restricted to in-frame clones and leaves out a portion. Of 85,000 to 130,000 clones listed, approximately 86% were seen once; the top ten hold under 3.5%. Sequencing was performed on PBMCs or T cells enriched from blood (not recorded which). This receptor was taken from a woman aged 50 to 60 who had recovered from COVID-19. The chain uses TRBV5-4 and TRBJ2-1; D is ambiguous. CDR3 region: CASSSSPYGSYNEQFF. The CDR3 DNA is TGTGCCAGCAGCTCGTCCCCCTACGGGTCCTACAATGAGCAGTTCTTC.